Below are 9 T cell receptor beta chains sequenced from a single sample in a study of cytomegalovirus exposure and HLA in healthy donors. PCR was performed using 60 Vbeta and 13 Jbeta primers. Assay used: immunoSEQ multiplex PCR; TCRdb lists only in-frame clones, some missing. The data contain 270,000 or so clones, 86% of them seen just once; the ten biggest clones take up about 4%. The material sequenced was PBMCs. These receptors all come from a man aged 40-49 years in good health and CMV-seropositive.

CDR3 coding DNA: TGTGCCAGCAGTGAATACAACAGGGACCACGAGCAGTACTTC. It encodes CASSEYNRDHEQYF. V usage is TRBV25-1 and J usage is TRBJ2-7; TRBD1 might be the D (6 bases). The CDR3 extends over 14 amino acids. Germline loops: CDR1 MGHDK, CDR2 SYGVNS. V dropped 0 bases and J dropped 5 bases, with 11 bases sitting between them.

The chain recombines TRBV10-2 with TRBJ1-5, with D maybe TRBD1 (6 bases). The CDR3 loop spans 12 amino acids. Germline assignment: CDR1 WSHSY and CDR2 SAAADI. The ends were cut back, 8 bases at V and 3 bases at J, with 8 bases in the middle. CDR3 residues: CASGQPNQPQHF. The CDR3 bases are TGCGCCAGCGGACAGCCCAATCAGCCCCAGCATTTT.

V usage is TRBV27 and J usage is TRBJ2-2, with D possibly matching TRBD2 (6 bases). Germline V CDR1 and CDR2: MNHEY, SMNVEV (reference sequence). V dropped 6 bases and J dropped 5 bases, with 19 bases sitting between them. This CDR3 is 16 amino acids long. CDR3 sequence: CASSDRGFIITGELFF. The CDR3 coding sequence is TGTGCCAGCAGCGACCGGGGGTTTATTATTACCGGGGAGCTGTTTTTT.

The CDR3 coding sequence is TGTGCCAGCAGGAGGGGCAGGGGCTACGAGCAGTACTTC. It specifies CASRRGRGYEQYF. The chain combines TRBV27 with TRBJ2-7; D is possibly TRBD1 (6 bases). The CDR3 spans 13 residues. V lost 6 bases to trimming and J lost 3 bases, with 12 bases between them. Germline V lookup: CDR1 MNHEY, CDR2 SMNVEV (reference sequence).

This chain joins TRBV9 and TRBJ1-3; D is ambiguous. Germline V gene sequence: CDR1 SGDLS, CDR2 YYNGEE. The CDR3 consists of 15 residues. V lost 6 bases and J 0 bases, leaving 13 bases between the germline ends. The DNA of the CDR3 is TGTGCCAGCAACCCTGCAGGCAACTCTGGAAACACCATATATTTT. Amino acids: CASNPAGNSGNTIYF.

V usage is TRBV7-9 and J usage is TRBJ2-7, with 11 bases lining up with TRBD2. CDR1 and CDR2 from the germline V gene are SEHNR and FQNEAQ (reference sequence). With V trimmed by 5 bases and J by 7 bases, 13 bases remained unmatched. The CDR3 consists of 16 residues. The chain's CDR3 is CASSLGYGTSGGEQYF. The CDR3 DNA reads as TGTGCCAGCAGCCTAGGATATGGGACTAGCGGAGGGGAGCAGTACTTC.

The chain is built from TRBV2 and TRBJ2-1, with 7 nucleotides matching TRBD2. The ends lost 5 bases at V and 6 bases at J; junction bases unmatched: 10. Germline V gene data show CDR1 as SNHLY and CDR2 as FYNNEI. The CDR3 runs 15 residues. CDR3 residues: CASSTRGTTGNEQFF. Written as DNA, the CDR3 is TGTGCCAGCAGTACGCGGGGGACCACCGGCAATGAGCAGTTCTTC.

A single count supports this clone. DNA of the CDR3: TGTGCCAGCAGCTTAGCCGGGAAGGGTCAGCCCCAGCATTTT. It is translated as CASSLAGKGQPQHF. J is TRBJ1-5 and V is TRBV7-2; no clear D. The ends were cut back, 0 bases at V and 6 bases at J, with 9 bases in the middle. Germline V gives CDR1 SGHTA, CDR2 FQGNSA. The CDR3 covers 14 residues.

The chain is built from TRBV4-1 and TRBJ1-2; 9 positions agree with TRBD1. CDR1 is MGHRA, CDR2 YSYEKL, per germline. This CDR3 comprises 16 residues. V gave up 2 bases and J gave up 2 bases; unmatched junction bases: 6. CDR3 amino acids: CASSQLQGATNYGYTF. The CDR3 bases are TGCGCCAGCAGCCAATTACAGGGGGCCACCAACTATGGCTACACCTTC.